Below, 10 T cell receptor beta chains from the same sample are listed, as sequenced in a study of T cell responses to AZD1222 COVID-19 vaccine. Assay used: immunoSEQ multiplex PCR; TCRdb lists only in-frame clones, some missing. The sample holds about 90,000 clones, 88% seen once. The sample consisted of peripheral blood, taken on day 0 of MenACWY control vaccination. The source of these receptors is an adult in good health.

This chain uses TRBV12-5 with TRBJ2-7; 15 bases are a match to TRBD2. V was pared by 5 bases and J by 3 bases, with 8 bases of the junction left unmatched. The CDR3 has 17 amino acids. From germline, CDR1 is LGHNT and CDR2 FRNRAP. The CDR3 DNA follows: TGTGCTAGTGGTCCCCCGCCGGGACTAGCGGGGGGCTACGAGCAGTACTTC. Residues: CASGPPPGLAGGYEQYF.

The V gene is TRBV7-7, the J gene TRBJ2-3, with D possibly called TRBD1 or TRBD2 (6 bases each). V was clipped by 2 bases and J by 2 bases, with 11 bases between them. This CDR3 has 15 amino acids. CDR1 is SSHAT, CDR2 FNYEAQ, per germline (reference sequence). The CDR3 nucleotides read TGTGCCAGCAGCTTACTTGGGGGGCCCACAGATACGCAGTATTTT. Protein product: CASSLLGGPTDTQYF.

The DNA for the CDR3 is TGTGCCACCGGGGTCGGGGAAGGCTACACCTTC. Its protein product is CATGVGEGYTF. The chain couples TRBV7-9 to TRBJ1-2; no clear D gene. CDR3 length equals 11 residues. Trimming removed 10 bases from V and 8 bases from J, with 14 bases in between. CDR1 SEHNR and CDR2 FQNEAQ come from the germline V gene (reference sequence).

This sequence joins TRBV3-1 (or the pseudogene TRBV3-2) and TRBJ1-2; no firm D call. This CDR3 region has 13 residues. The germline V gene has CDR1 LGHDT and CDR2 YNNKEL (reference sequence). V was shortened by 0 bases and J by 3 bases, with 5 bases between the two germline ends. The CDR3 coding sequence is TGTGCCAGCAGCCAAGACAGAGACTATGGCTACACCTTC. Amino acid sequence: CASSQDRDYGYTF.

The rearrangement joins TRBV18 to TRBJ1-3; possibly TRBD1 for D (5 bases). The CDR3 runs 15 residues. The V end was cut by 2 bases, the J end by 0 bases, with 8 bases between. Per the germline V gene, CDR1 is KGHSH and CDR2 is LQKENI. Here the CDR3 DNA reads TGTGCCAGCTCACCAGGGGCGGACTCTGGAAACACCATATATTTT. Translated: CASSPGADSGNTIYF.

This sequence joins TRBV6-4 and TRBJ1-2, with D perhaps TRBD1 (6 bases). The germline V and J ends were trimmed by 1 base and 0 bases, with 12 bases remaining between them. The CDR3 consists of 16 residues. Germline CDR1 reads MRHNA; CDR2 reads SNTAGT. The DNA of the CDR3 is TGTGCCAGCAGTGACTACGGGGGGCGAGCTAACTATGGCTACACCTTC. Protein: CASSDYGGRANYGYTF.

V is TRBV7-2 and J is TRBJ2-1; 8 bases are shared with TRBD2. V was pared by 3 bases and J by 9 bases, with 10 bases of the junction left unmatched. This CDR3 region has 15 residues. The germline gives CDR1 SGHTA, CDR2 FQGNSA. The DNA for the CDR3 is TGTGCCAGCAGCTTGGCTCGGGGGGGCCAGAGTGAGCAGTTCTTC. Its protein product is CASSLARGGQSEQFF.

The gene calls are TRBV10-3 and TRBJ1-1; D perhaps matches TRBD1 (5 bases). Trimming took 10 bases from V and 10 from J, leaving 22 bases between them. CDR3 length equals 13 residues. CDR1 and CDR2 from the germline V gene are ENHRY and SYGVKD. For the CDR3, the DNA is TGTGCCACCAGCCAGGTACAGGCGGCTAGAGCTTTCTTT. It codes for CATSQVQAARAFF.

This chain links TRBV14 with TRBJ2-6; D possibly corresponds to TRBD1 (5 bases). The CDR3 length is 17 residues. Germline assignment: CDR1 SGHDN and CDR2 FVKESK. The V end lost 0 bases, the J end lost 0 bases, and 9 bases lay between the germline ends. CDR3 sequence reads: CASSQDWQGSGANVLTF. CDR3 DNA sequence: TGTGCCAGCAGCCAAGATTGGCAGGGCTCTGGGGCCAACGTCCTGACTTTC.

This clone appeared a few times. CDR3 in amino acids: CASMGEGGEQYF. The CDR3, as DNA: TGTGCCAGCATGGGGGAAGGGGGCGAGCAGTACTTC. The V and J genes are TRBV5-4 and TRBJ2-7, with D maybe TRBD1 (6 bases). Germline V lookup: CDR1 SGHNT, CDR2 YYREEE (reference sequence). The CDR3 has 12 residues. V was clipped by 6 bases and J by 6 bases, with 13 bases between them.